This T cell receptor (beta chain) was recovered during a study of cytomegalovirus exposure and HLA in healthy donors. With 60 Vbeta and 13 Jbeta primers, the PCR was carried out. Libraries were prepared by immunoSEQ multiplex PCR; TCRdb keeps only in-frame clonotypes and omits some of them. The sample comprises more than 95,000 clones, approximately 74% of which are singletons, and 4% rests with the top ten. The study's findings and limits: Immune exposure information available was restricted to CMV serostatus.

About this clone itself: Its antigen is unknown.

Germline loops: CDR1 MDHEN, CDR2 SYDVKM. The CDR3 contains 12 residues. The germline V and J ends were trimmed by 7 bases and 2 bases, with 8 bases remaining between them. The rearrangement uses TRBV28 and TRBJ1-2; D is perhaps TRBD1 (6 bases). The sequencing sample was made of PBMCs. The receptor was derived from a man in his forties or fifties in good health and CMV-seropositive. The DNA for the CDR3 is TGTGCCAGCACCCAGGGGAACTATGGCTACACCTTC. Translating gives CASTQGNYGYTF.